Shown below are 12 T cell receptor beta chains from a single sample sequenced in a study of T-cell reconstitution after alpha-beta-depleted transplantation in children. Unique molecular identifiers were incorporated during preparation of the TCRbeta library. TCRdb reprocessed the PCR reads via MiXCR and lists one record per CDR3 protein. Of roughly 420,000 distinct CDR3 sequences in the sample, 16% were seen once. The sample here was PBMCs, mostly from graft donor cells, taken 360 days after TCRalphabeta/CD19-depleted stem cell transplant. Source of these receptors: a boy under three years old who had a stem cell transplant for Wiskott-Aldrich syndrome, so the T cells may come from the graft donor.

This clonotype was seen at least ten times. The chain joins TRBV7-6 to TRBJ2-3; D unclear. This CDR3 has 16 residues. Trimming left V 7 bases short and J 0 bases short, with 17 bases between. Germline V CDR1 and CDR2: SGHVS, FNYEAQ. The CDR3 reads CASTLGRTASTDTQYF. The CDR3 DNA reads TGTGCCAGCACTTTGGGCCGGACGGCTAGCACAGATACGCAGTATTTT.

This sequence joins TRBV6-5 and TRBJ1-1; TRBD1 is a possible D gene (5 bases). This CDR3 has 14 residues. Germline V gene lookup returns CDR1 MNHEY and CDR2 SVGAGI. Trimming pared 2 bases from V and 6 bases from J, leaving 13 bases between. CDR3 nucleotides: TGTGCCAGCAGTTACGGAGGGGTGTGGGCTGAAGCTTTCTTT. It yields the protein CASSYGGVWAEAFF.

The sample holds a few counts of this clonotype. V gene TRBV4-3 combines with J gene TRBJ2-3; 9 bases align to TRBD1. V trimming: 4 bases; J trimming: 8 bases; junction bases outside the gene matches: 7. The CDR3 has 14 residues. Germline CDR1 and CDR2: LGHNA and YSLEER. The CDR3 loop is CASSPQGAGGTQYF. The CDR3 bases are TGCGCCAGCAGCCCACAGGGGGCCGGCGGTACGCAGTATTTT.

The V call is TRBV3-1, the J call TRBJ2-7; no definite D call. V shed 4 bases and J shed 7 bases, with 14 bases lying between them. The germline V gene encodes CDR1 LGHDT and CDR2 YNNKEL (reference sequence). The CDR3 spans 13 residues. The CDR3 loop is CASSPTYTSEQYF. CDR3 bases: TGTGCCAGCAGCCCTACATATACCTCAGAGCAGTACTTC.

This clonotype was found a few times. This chain uses TRBV20-1 with TRBJ2-3; no definite D call. The CDR3 consists of 15 residues. CDR1 is DFQATT and CDR2 is SNEGSKA in the germline V gene (reference sequence). The germline V and J ends were trimmed by 6 bases and 3 bases, with 19 bases remaining between them. CDR3 bases: TGCAGTGCCCTCCAGGCAGGAGAGCAGACAGATACGCAGTATTTT. Translating gives CSALQAGEQTDTQYF.

This clonotype has more than one count but fewer than ten. J is TRBJ2-4 and V is TRBV7-6; D not certain. The V end was cut by 3 bases, the J end by 6 bases, with 18 bases between. Germline values: CDR1 SGHVS, CDR2 FNYEAQ. The CDR3 has 16 amino acids. CDR3 nucleotides: TGTGCCAGCAGCTTTAGACCCGCCCTAGACTTAAACATTCAGTACTTC. Its protein product is CASSFRPALDLNIQYF.

The chain joins TRBV4-3 to TRBJ1-3, with D perhaps TRBD1 (6 bases). Trimming took 2 bases from V and 5 from J, leaving 16 bases between them. Germline V gene lookup returns CDR1 LGHNA and CDR2 YSLEER. The CDR3 totals 16 residues. The CDR3 region is CASSQLKGVRRNTIYF. For the CDR3, the DNA is TGCGCCAGCAGCCAACTAAAGGGGGTCCGCCGAAACACCATATATTTT.

This chain connects TRBV4-3 to TRBJ2-7, with 11 positions matching TRBD2. Unmatched junction bases numbered 5, after V lost 1 base and J lost 3 bases. Germline assignment: CDR1 LGHNA and CDR2 YSLEER. The CDR3 has 16 residues. CDR3 DNA sequence: TGCGCCAGCAGCCAAGGTTGGACTAGCGGGTTCTACGAGCAGTACTTC. Amino acid sequence: CASSQGWTSGFYEQYF.

A few counts support this clonotype. This chain uses TRBV5-1 with TRBJ2-7; D not resolved. The germline CDR1 and CDR2 sequences are SGHRS and YFSETQ. The CDR3 loop spans 18 amino acids. The germline V and J ends were trimmed by 0 bases and 0 bases, with 19 bases remaining between them. DNA of the CDR3: TGCGCCAGCAGCTTGGTCTTCCCGCAAAAGCTTGGCTCCTACGAGCAGTACTTC. This translates into CASSLVFPQKLGSYEQYF.

This chain links TRBV15 with TRBJ2-6; unclear D gene. Germline-derived CDR1 and CDR2 are LNHNV and YYDKDF (reference sequence). V shed 0 bases and J shed 0 bases, with 3 bases lying between them. The CDR3 sequence is 15 residues long. CDR3 nucleotide sequence: TGTGCCACCAGCAGAGATGGCTCTGGGGCCAACGTCCTGACTTTC. Amino acids: CATSRDGSGANVLTF.

This rearrangement joins TRBV5-1 to TRBJ1-2, with D maybe TRBD1 (6 bases). V was trimmed by 3 bases and J by 5 bases, leaving 14 bases between them. Germline V gene data show CDR1 as SGHRS and CDR2 as YFSETQ. The CDR3 runs to 14 residues. In DNA, the CDR3 is TGCGCCAGCAGCTATGGGACACCAAAGTATGGCTACACCTTC. Encoded protein: CASSYGTPKYGYTF.

The rearrangement links TRBV6-2 or TRBV6-3 to TRBJ1-1; D unresolved. The CDR3 is 14 residues long. V lost 2 bases, J lost 4 bases, and 11 bases lay in between. Germline values: CDR1 MNHEY, CDR2 SVGEGT. In nucleotides, the CDR3 is TGTGCCAGCAGTTACCTTGGGAGGTTCACTGAAGCTTTCTTT. Residues: CASSYLGRFTEAFF.